This TCR beta chain was captured by sequencing in a study of cytomegalovirus exposure and HLA in healthy donors (dated by TCRdb to about 2017). About the study as a whole: An earlier analysis of 587 of the donors reported more than 250 Gb of sequence data and some 120 million unique TCR beta sequences from roughly 200 million T cells. Class I and class II HLA loci were covered by the typing at four-digit resolution. Rather than using new phenotypic data, the later analysis identified candidate immune exposures from TCR beta sequences and from how often those sequences occurred across donors. Of the roughly 390 genotyped donors, over 80% were placed in the genetic ancestry cluster associated with self-reported Caucasian donors. About five DR-DQ haplotypes were treated as single units for association and clustering because of strong linkage in the cohort. High-throughput TCR immunosequencing, statistical association of individual TCRs with disease status, and machine learning were combined to predict cytomegalovirus infection status. A separate validation cohort of roughly 110 different subjects was used in addition to the roughly 700-subject first cohort. To decide whether each TCR beta V gene segment behaved as functional or pseudogenic, an earlier analysis of approximately 590 of the donors relied on high-throughput TCR beta sequencing. On average, 235,054 unique TCR beta nucleotide sequences were sequenced per donor among fewer than 500 genotyped donors of the cohort, with about 17% of those sequences being non-productive. Typing coverage differed by locus: A, B, C, DRB1 and DQB1 were typed in about 620-630 donors, DQA1 in roughly 500, DPA1 in nearly 610, and DPB1 in just under 480. The study aimed to test whether signatures of past pathogen exposure could be identified by cataloging public T cell receptors. To study patterns of TCR occurrence, a later analysis re-analyzed previously published TCR beta repertoires from 666 donors and added high-resolution HLA genotyping. Using immunosequencing, the study profiled T cell repertoires from about 610 subjects and related those repertoires to cytomegalovirus serostatus. Donor age, sex, ethnicity and CMV serostatus were compiled alongside the repertoire data. All discovery cohort repertoires had been generated on a single sequencing platform. Roughly 310 gigabases of sequencing data and tens of millions of unique TCR sequences were included in an early release covering several hundred HLA-typed donors. In a later genetic analysis, genome-wide SNP genotypes for about 55% of the roughly 700 donors were used, and that subset was treated as a discovery cohort. General conclusions and limits of the study: Presence/absence analyses assumed roughly uniform sequencing depth across donors, an assumption that may not hold. Assigning TCR associations to individual alleles was difficult when HLA alleles, especially DR and DQ, strongly co-occurred. For the cohort, immune exposure information was limited to CMV serostatus. Only TCR beta chains were sequenced in this cohort, and the absence of alpha or paired-chain data limited detectable features. The 87-base-pair reads could not distinguish some IMGT-functional V segments, including TRBV6-2 and TRBV6-3, so those segments were excluded. In a later analysis, most CMV-associated TCR beta chains were found to appear HLA-restricted, with HLA associations seemingly driven largely by CMV exposure. In an earlier analysis of about 550 of the donors, most TCR beta V segments were observed in productive rearrangements about 87% or about 30% of the time, broadly matching IMGT annotations. In a later analysis, TCR association rates were found to vary across HLA loci, with the most associated TCRs seen for DRB1 alleles and the fewest for HLA-C alleles. A few of the identified cytomegalovirus-associated TCR beta chains were confirmed in vitro to be specific for cytomegalovirus antigens. It was suggested by the authors that the approach could potentially be generalized to other disease states and immunological phenotypes. Compared with equally common non-associated chains, HLA-associated TCR beta chains in a later analysis were more clonally expanded and had lower generation probabilities. A cluster of highly shared sequence variants was judged likely to be a technical artifact of the sequencing pipeline. While some public TCRs were present in many individuals, most TCR sequences turned up only very rarely across donors. Because counts were too low, seventeen rarely observed V segments, including chromosome 9 orphons, were excluded from the earlier analysis of around 590 of the donors. At a false discovery rate of 0.05, a later analysis linked 16,951 TCR beta sequences to specific HLA alleles. The classifier was reported to diagnose cytomegalovirus status with high specificity and sensitivity in both the original and validation cohorts. According to a later analysis, parvovirus B19, influenza, CMV and Epstein-Barr virus appeared linked to several top co-occurrence clusters. V-gene and J-gene trimming of TCR beta chains was associated with a missense DCLRE1C variant in a later genetic analysis, and the association was replicated in an independent cohort. Linkage disequilibrium might explain the correlated functional status among segregating V segments, but an unknown experimental factor could not be excluded. A further reported finding was that TCR beta sequences accurately predicted the HLA-A and HLA-B alleles for most subjects in the first cohort. Because HLA typing was unavailable for some donors at each locus, only the typed subset was used in association tests. A later genetic analysis reported fewer N-insertions in productive TCRs among donors in an Asian-associated ancestry cluster than the roughly 700-donor mean. In the study, approximately 160 TCR beta chains were listed as associated with cytomegalovirus.

The germline V gene (reference sequence) yields SGHNT for CDR1 and YYREEE for CDR2. V sheds 4 bases and J sheds 6 bases, leaving 18 bases between their ends. The CDR3 measures 15 amino acids from cysteine to phenylalanine. The only DNA kept is the CDR3, 45 bases in frame from the first base. The cohort was made up of several hundred healthy bone marrow donors. At the time of sampling, all cohort members were nominally healthy, though unrecorded immune exposures were likely present. The donor tested CMV seronegative, placing the donor among the 300 to 400 seronegative members of the cohort. A peripheral blood sample was provided by each donor, and peripheral blood mononuclear cells were used for TCR beta sequencing. The Qiagen DNeasy Blood Extraction Kit was used to extract genomic DNA from the blood cell samples. Details on this clone: Its recognized antigen is unknown. Base qualities were left out, and no much larger clone turns up one base away.

Library construction relied on the immunoSEQ multiplex PCR assay. The multiplex PCR relied on a mix of 60 forward primers for TCR Vbeta segments and 13 reverse primers for TCR Jbeta segments. Amplification of the CDR3 region of rearranged TCR beta genes was performed with a multiplex PCR assay on genomic DNA. The amplified TCR beta libraries were sequenced on the Illumina HiSeq System as 87-base-pair reads. In the source study's methods: A later analysis tallied roughly 76 million unique TCR beta chains across the 550 to 850 repertoires, and some 12 million of those chains were shared by two or more donors. To remove PCR and sequencing errors, raw reads were error-corrected and collapsed into unique sequences using a nearest-neighbor algorithm that merged closely related sequences. To assign V, D and J gene segments, CDR3 sequences were aligned to IMGT reference sequences. For a sequence to be retained, a match of at least six nucleotides was required to both a V gene segment and a J gene segment. A rearrangement counted as productive if the CDR3 had no stop codons and remained in frame with V and J, and every other rearrangement counted as non-productive. CDR3 was defined according to IMGT convention as the region running from the second conserved V-encoded cysteine to the conserved J-encoded phenylalanine. Sequences without an unambiguous match to a single V gene segment were excluded from the earlier analysis of several hundred of the donors. An earlier analysis of under 750 of the donors called V segments functional above 56.7% productive rearrangements and segregating when the between-donor standard deviation exceeded 5%. A statistical classification framework was built for diagnosing cytomegalovirus status from the catalog of TCR beta chain sequences. V and J gene assignment, in a later analysis, came from comparing TCR nucleotide sequences with IMGT/GENE-DB human TR gene sequences. A later analysis assigned CDR3 sequences and most-parsimonious VDJ recombination scenarios with the TCRdist pipeline. A later analysis defined each TCR beta chain by its CDR3 amino acid sequence plus V-gene family, and excluded reads lacking a unique V-gene family. As a way to deal with suspected cross-contamination and a sequencing artifact, a later analysis dropped 592 nucleotide sequences that were highly shared and had low generation probability. For each public chain, a later analysis derived a clonal expansion index from normalized ranks of inferred template counts within each repertoire. In a later analysis, generation probabilities were computed with a VDJ recombination model fitted to out-of-frame rearrangements, and the resulting probabilities were checked against IGoR. Hypergeometric tests were used in a later analysis to score TCR-TCR, TCR-HLA and TCR-CMV co-occurrence, with a repertoire-size bias correction applied to the TCR pairs. To estimate false discovery rates, a later analysis permuted the HLA or CMV assignments 20 times. In a later analysis, co-occurring TCRs were grouped using DBSCAN, and TCRdist sequence similarity was added for clustering within HLA-allele-positive subsets. Repertoires with fewer than 30,000 or more than 120,000 public chains, plus five repertoires with anomalous nucleotide sharing, were excluded from co-occurrence clustering. Held by TCRdb, this immuneACCESS table contains in-frame sequences only and omits some clones. Under half of the omission traces to an unresolved V gene where checked; the cause of the rest is unknown. V and J calls and clone size are copied from that table; D and trimming were computed from the DNA. The sample table contains some 150,000 clones; only one count was recorded for more than 60% of them. The top ten hold about 2.9% of the sample.

The sample comprised PBMCs. The rearranged chain carries TRBV5-4 and TRBJ2-3; tentative D gene TRBD1, with 8 bases matching. This clonotype was obtained from a female donor in good health and CMV-seronegative. CDR3 loop: CASSQDTGGVDTQYF. The base sequence is TGTGCCAGCAGCCAAGACACAGGGGGGGTGGATACGCAGTATTTT. Extended through the reference TRBV5-4 and TRBJ2-3 proteins, this CDR3 yields the full variable domain: ETGVTQSPTHLIKTRGQQVTLRCSSQSGHNTVSWYQQALGQGPQFIFQYYREEENGRGNFPPRFSGLQFPNYSSELNVNALELDDSALYLCASSQDTGGVDTQYFGPGTRLTVL.